This T cell receptor beta chain comes out of a study of radiotherapy plus CTLA-4 blockade in lung cancer. Overall study: Disease control reached over 30%, with objective responses in 15% to 20%.

General study points: Among reported predictors of response, early blood T cell clone dynamics with interferon-beta performed best.

Alongside CTLA-4 blockade with ipilimumab, patients with chemo-refractory metastatic non-small-cell lung cancer received focal radiation. V lost 2 bases and J lost 7, with 18 bases in between. The CDR3 loop spans 15 amino acids. CDR1 SEHNR and CDR2 FQNEAQ come from the germline V gene (reference sequence). Notes on this clone: Its matching antigen is unknown.

TCRdb's copy holds only in-frame clones and misses some; the assay was immunoSEQ multiplex PCR. The sample gives 50,000 to 70,000 clones, 75% to 85% of which show up once; less than 4.5% is in the top ten. The sample in question was peripheral blood, obtained from a patient treated with radiotherapy plus ipilimumab. The source is a human donor with non-small cell lung cancer who had a partial response to radiotherapy plus ipilimumab. V is TRBV7-9 and J is TRBJ2-7, with D tentatively TRBD2 (6 bases). The CDR3 here is CASSLIGGGLGEQYF. The CDR3 DNA is TGTGCCAGCAGCTTAATAGGTGGGGGACTTGGGGAGCAGTACTTC.